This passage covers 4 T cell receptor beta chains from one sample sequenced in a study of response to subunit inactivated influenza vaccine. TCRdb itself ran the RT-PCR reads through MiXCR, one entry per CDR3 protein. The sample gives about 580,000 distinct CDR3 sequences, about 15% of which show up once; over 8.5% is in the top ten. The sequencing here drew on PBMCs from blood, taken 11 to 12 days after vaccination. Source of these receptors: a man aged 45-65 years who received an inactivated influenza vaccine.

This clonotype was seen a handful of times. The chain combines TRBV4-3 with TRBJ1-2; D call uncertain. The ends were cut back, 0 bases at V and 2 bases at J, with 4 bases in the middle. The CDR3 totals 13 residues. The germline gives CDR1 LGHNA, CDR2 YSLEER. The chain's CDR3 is CASSQEQNYGYTF. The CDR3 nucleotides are TGCGCCAGCAGCCAAGAACAGAACTATGGCTACACCTTC.

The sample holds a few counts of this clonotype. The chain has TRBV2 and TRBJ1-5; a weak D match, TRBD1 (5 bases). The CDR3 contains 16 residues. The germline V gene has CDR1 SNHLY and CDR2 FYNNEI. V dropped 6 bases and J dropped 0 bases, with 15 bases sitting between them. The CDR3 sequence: CASRARREYSNQPQHF. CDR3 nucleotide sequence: TGTGCCAGCAGGGCTCGCAGGGAATATAGCAATCAGCCCCAGCATTTT.

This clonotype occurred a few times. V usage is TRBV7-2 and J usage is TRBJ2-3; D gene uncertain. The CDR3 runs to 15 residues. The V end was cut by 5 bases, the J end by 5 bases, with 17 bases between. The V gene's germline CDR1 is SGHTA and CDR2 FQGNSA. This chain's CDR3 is CASSHNRPRQDTQYF. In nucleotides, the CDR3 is TGTGCCAGCAGCCATAACCGCCCAAGGCAAGATACGCAGTATTTT. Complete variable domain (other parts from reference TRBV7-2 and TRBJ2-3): GAGVSQSPSNKVTEKGKDVELRCDPISGHTALYWYRQSLGQGLEFLIYFQGNSAPDKSGLPSDRFSAERTGGSVSTLTIQRTQQEDSAVYLCASSHNRPRQDTQYFGPGTRLTVL.

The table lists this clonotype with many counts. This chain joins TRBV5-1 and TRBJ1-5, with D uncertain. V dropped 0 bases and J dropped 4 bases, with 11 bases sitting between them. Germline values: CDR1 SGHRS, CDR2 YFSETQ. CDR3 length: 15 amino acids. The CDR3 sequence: CASSLAGLRNQPQHF. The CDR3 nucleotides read TGCGCCAGCAGCTTGGCGGGGTTAAGGAATCAGCCCCAGCATTTT.